The entry that follows covers one TCR beta chain sequence. The sample belongs to a study of shared clonotypes between healthy human individuals. Trimming cost V 2 bases and J 5 bases, with 9 bases left between them. Germline V gives CDR1 SEHNR, CDR2 FQNEAQ (reference sequence). This CDR3 is built from 13 residues. Sequencing was at deep level. Unsorted PBMC samples were amplified in replicate PCRs containing 300 ng DNA, tens of thousands of T cell genomes. Using immunoSEQ multiplex PCR, the repertoire was profiled, and TCRdb retains in-frame clones only, with some absent. Here the sample spans about 490,000 clones, around four fifths being singletons. Adult Caucasians living in Nashville, Tennessee made up all of the donors.

The TCR sequence derives from a woman between 35 and 50 years old in good health. Some clones in this sample may be carry-over from other donors' samples. The chain uses TRBV7-9 and TRBJ2-5; tentatively, D is TRBD2 (5 bases). The sample was PBMCs. The CDR3 DNA reads as TGTGCCAGCAGCTTATCCCTAGCTGAGACCCAGTACTTC. Translated: CASSLSLAETQYF.